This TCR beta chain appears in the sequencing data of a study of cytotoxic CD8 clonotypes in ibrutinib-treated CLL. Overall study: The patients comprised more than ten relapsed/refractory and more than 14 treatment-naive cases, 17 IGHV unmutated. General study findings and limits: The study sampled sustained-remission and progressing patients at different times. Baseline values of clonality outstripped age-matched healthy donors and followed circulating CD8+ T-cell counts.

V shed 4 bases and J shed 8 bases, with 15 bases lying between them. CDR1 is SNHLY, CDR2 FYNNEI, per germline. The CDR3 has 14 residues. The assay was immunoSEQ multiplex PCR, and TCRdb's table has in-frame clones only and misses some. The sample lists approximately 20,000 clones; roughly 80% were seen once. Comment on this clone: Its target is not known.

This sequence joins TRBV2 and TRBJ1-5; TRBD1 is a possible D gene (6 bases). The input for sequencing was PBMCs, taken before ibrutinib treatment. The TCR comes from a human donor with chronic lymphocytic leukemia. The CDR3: CASSVGGDREPQHF. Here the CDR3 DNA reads TGTGCCAGCAGTGTTGGGGGCGACCGGGAGCCCCAGCATTTT.